The 9 T cell receptor beta chains given below trace back to one sample, sequenced in a study of cytomegalovirus exposure and HLA in healthy donors. It was with 60 Vbeta and 13 Jbeta primers that the PCR ran. The data were produced by immunoSEQ multiplex PCR, yet TCRdb's version contains in-frame clones alone and is incomplete. This sample yields over 80,000 clones, of which roughly four fifths are seen a single time; 3% to 3.5% belongs to the top ten. Source material: PBMCs. The source of these receptors is a man aged 30-40 years in good health and CMV-seropositive.

The chain employs TRBV6-1 and TRBJ1-2; D unclear. The CDR3 length is 14 residues. V was pared by 6 bases and J by 4 bases, with 15 bases between. Germline V gene sequence: CDR1 MNHNS, CDR2 SASEGT. CDR3 in amino acids: CASSPEEVSYGYTF. The CDR3 coding sequence is TGTGCCAGCAGCCCCGAGGAGGTGAGCTATGGCTACACCTTC.

The chain employs TRBV18 and TRBJ2-7; a possible D gene is TRBD2 (6 bases). Between the trimmed V and J ends, which lost 3 bases and 6 bases, there was a span of 12 bases. This CDR3 has 13 amino acids. The germline CDR1 and CDR2 sequences are KGHSH and LQKENI. As DNA, the CDR3 is TGTGCCAGCTCACCCTGGGACTCCGGCGAGCAGTACTTC. Translating it yields CASSPWDSGEQYF. The full variable domain, in which reference TRBV18 and TRBJ2-7 provide the parts outside the CDR3, is NAGVMQNPRHLVRRRGQEARLRCSPMKGHSHVYWYRQLPEEGLKFMVYLQKENIIDESGMPKERFSAEFPKEGPSILRIQQVVRGDSAAYFCASSPWDSGEQYFGPGTRLTVT.

The chain is built from TRBV5-4 and TRBJ2-1; 7 bases are a match to TRBD2. Trimming at V came to 0 bases and at J to 6 bases, leaving 6 bases not matched to a gene. CDR1 SGHNT and CDR2 YYREEE come from the germline V gene (reference sequence). The CDR3 is made up of 15 amino acids. The chain's CDR3 is CASSLGAGVGNEQFF. DNA for the CDR3: TGTGCCAGCAGCTTGGGCGCGGGAGTGGGCAATGAGCAGTTCTTC.

V usage is TRBV28 and J usage is TRBJ2-2; 9 bases align to TRBD1. This CDR3 comprises 19 residues. Germline CDR1 and CDR2: MDHEN and SYDVKM. V dropped 2 bases and J dropped 4; count of bases not matched to a gene: 14. Here the CDR3 reads CASSLRDPGQGFSTGELFF. The CDR3 DNA sequence: TGTGCCAGCAGTTTAAGGGATCCGGGACAGGGTTTTTCCACCGGGGAGCTGTTTTTT.

This chain connects TRBV10-3 to TRBJ2-2, with D hard to call. V was trimmed by 3 bases and J by 6 bases, leaving 17 bases between them. The germline gives CDR1 ENHRY, CDR2 SYGVKD. The CDR3 spans 16 residues. The chain's CDR3 is CAISDAVRGSAGELFF. DNA of the CDR3: TGTGCCATCAGTGATGCCGTTCGCGGCTCCGCCGGGGAGCTGTTTTTT.

The chain joins TRBV6-4 to TRBJ2-7; D may be TRBD2 (5 bases). Germline CDR1 MRHNA, CDR2 SNTAGT. V was trimmed by 2 bases and J by 7 bases, leaving 12 bases between them. The CDR3 has 13 amino acids. CDR3 loop: CASSDTPRGEQYF. As DNA, the CDR3 is TGTGCCAGCAGTGACACACCCCGGGGAGAGCAGTACTTC.

V is TRBV11-3 and J is TRBJ2-7; D is perhaps TRBD1 (6 bases). The V and J ends lost 5 bases and 2 bases respectively, with 13 bases between them. Germline V gene data show CDR1 as SGHNT and CDR2 as YENEEA. The CDR3 has 14 residues. CDR3 bases: TGTGCCAGCAGCGCGCGAGGGACACCCTACGAGCAGTACTTC. This codes for CASSARGTPYEQYF.

The rearrangement links TRBV6-5 to TRBJ2-3; D gene uncertain. Germline assignment: CDR1 MNHEY and CDR2 SVGAGI. V was clipped by 1 base and J by 2 bases, with 13 bases between them. The length of the CDR3 is 16 residues. CDR3 amino acids: CASSYFARSHTDTQYF. In DNA, the CDR3 is TGTGCCAGCAGTTACTTTGCTCGGAGCCACACAGATACGCAGTATTTT.

This clone has only one observation. The chain uses TRBV6-5 and TRBJ1-1, with 10 bases matching TRBD1. After removal of 6 bases from V and 4 bases from J, the junction contained 5 bases not matched to a gene. Germline assignment: CDR1 MNHEY and CDR2 SVGAGI. The CDR3 is made up of 14 amino acids. Here the CDR3 reads CASRSGQGSTEAFF. CDR3 coding DNA: TGTGCCAGCAGGTCGGGACAGGGGAGCACTGAAGCTTTCTTT.